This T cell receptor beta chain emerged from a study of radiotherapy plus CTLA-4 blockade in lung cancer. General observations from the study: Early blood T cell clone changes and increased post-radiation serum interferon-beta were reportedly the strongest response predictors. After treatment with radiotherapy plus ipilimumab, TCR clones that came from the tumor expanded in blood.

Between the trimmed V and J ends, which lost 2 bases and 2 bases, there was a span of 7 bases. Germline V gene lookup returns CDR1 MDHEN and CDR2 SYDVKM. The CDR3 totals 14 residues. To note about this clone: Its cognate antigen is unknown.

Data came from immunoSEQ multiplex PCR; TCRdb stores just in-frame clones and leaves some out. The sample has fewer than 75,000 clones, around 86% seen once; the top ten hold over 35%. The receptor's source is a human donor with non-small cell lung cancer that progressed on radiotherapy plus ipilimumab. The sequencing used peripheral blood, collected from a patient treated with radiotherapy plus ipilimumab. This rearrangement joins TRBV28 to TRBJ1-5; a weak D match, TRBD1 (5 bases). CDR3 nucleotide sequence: TGTGCCAGCAGTTTAGGGGGGGGCAATCAGCCCCAGCATTTT. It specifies CASSLGGGNQPQHF.